This is a list of T cell receptor beta chains from one sample in a study of CD8 T cells in ankylosing spondylitis. TCRdb fed the 5' RACE reads into MiXCR, producing one record per CDR3 protein. The sample yields 450,000 to 550,000 distinct CDR3 sequences, less than 6% seen once. Input material: blood, either unsorted or a sorted T cell fraction (not recorded which). The receptors derive from a male donor with ankylosing spondylitis. Both conserved end residues are part of each CDR3. The D gene is left open where the match is weak. Expanded clones are given a class, and other clones once, few, many or no size at all.

>TRBJ2-2|.|many|TRBV12-3/TRBV12-4
CASSPRDPRATGELFF
TGTGCCAGCAGTCCCCGGGACCCGCGAGCCACCGGGGAGCTGTTTTTT
>TRBJ2-2|.|.|TRBV10-3
CAILGKKVGELFF
TGTGCCATCCTGGGGAAGAAGGTCGGGGAGCTGTTTTTT
>TRBJ2-7|.|many|TRBV7-8
CASSRQHDSYEQYF
TGTGCCAGCAGCCGCCAACACGACTCCTACGAGCAGTACTTC
>TRBJ1-4|TRBD1|many|TRBV18
CASSYGQGLEKLFF
TGTGCCAGCTCATATGGACAGGGGCTTGAAAAACTGTTTTTT
>TRBJ2-7|TRBD2|few|TRBV5-1
CASSSGRTTSGRSSYEQYF
TGCGCCAGCAGCTCCGGTAGGACGACTAGCGGGAGGAGCTCCTACGAGCAGTACTTC
>TRBJ2-7|.|many|TRBV20-1
CSARKFRDRPLEQYF
TGCAGTGCTAGAAAATTCCGGGACCGACCCCTCGAGCAGTACTTC
>TRBJ1-2|.|many|TRBV5-6
CASSLQGVGYTF
TGTGCCAGCAGCCTTCAGGGAGTCGGCTACACCTTC
>TRBJ1-5|.|.|TRBV28
CASSLSGFNQPQHF
TGTGCCAGCAGTTTATCCGGATTCAATCAGCCCCAGCATTTT
>TRBJ2-7|.|few|TRBV4-2
CASSLQGIGEQYF
TGTGCCAGCAGCCTCCAGGGTATCGGCGAGCAGTACTTC
>TRBJ1-1|TRBD1|many|TRBV7-3
CASSLRTGTEAFF
TGTGCCAGCAGCCTCCGGACAGGGACTGAAGCTTTCTTT
>TRBJ2-7|TRBD2|many|TRBV7-2
CASSLGGGETYEQYF
TGTGCCAGCAGCTTAGGTGGGGGGGAAACTTACGAGCAGTACTTC
>TRBJ2-4|.|many|TRBV7-2
CASSLVGPSDGNIQYF
TGTGCCAGCAGTTTAGTGGGACCAAGTGATGGAAACATTCAGTACTTC
>TRBJ2-7|.|many|TRBV29-1
CSVGDRNEQYF
TGCAGCGTTGGGGACCGAAACGAGCAGTACTTC
>TRBJ1-4|.|many|TRBV4-2
CASSQSATNEKLFF
TGTGCCAGCAGCCAGAGTGCAACTAATGAAAAACTGTTTTTT
>TRBJ2-1|TRBD2|many|TRBV29-1
CSVAGLANNEQFF
TGCAGCGTTGCGGGACTAGCGAACAATGAGCAGTTCTTC
>TRBJ1-4|.|many|TRBV12-3/TRBV12-4
CASSLPQGSNEKLFF
TGTGCCAGCAGTTTACCCCAGGGGTCCAATGAAAAACTGTTTTTT